Listed here is a single T cell receptor (beta chain). This sample was included in a study of T cells in Graves' hyperthyroidism and ophthalmopathy. V shed 6 bases and J shed 10 bases, with 13 bases lying between them. Germline CDR1 DFQATT, CDR2 SNEGSKA (reference sequence). CDR3 length equals 12 residues. Amplification of TCR beta CDR3 regions used RNA as the template. The HTBI primer set was used in a first-round RT-PCR of the TCR CDR3. TCRdb re-analysed the multiplex PCR reads in MiXCR, keeping a single row per CDR3 protein. The sample consists of 25,000 to 30,000 distinct CDR3 sequences, around 40% of them appearing once.

The clonotype was recovered from a woman aged 25 to 45 with Graves' hyperthyroidism. The chain joins TRBV20-1 to TRBJ1-6; tentative D call: TRBD1 (6 bases). Sample: blood. CDR3 region: CSASRTGSPLHF. In DNA form, the CDR3 reads TGCAGTGCGAGTAGAACAGGGTCACCCCTCCACTTT.